This section outlines one T cell receptor beta chain sequence together with its context. Which antigen it targets is not known. Within one base of it there is no much larger clone, and no base qualities were kept. The cohort was made up of about 670 healthy bone marrow donors. Cohort members were all nominally healthy when sampled, although unrecorded immune exposures were likely present. The donor tested CMV seronegative, placing the donor among the 350 or so seronegative members of the cohort. A peripheral blood sample was provided by each donor, and peripheral blood mononuclear cells were used for TCR beta sequencing. Genomic DNA extraction from the blood cell samples was performed with the Qiagen DNeasy Blood Extraction Kit. The data stem from a study of cytomegalovirus exposure and HLA in healthy donors (TCRdb year 2017). About the study as a whole: An earlier analysis of a few hundred of the donors reported 250 to 300 Gb of sequence data and 117 million unique TCR beta sequences obtained from about 170 million T cells. The number of typed donors differed by locus: about 620-630 for A, B, C, DRB1 and DQB1; approximately 530 for DQA1; approximately 600 for DPA1; and about 450 for DPB1. Rather than using new phenotypic data, the later analysis identified candidate immune exposures from TCR beta sequences and from how often those sequences occurred across donors. The study used immunosequencing to profile the T cell repertoires of several hundred subjects and linked those repertoires to cytomegalovirus serostatus. Donor age, sex, ethnicity and CMV serostatus were compiled together with the repertoire data. About five DR-DQ haplotypes were handled as single units for association and clustering, since linkage in the cohort was strong. Approximately 300 gigabases of sequencing data and roughly 80 million unique TCR sequences made up an early release that covered several hundred HLA-typed donors. All discovery cohort repertoires had been generated using a single sequencing platform. HLA typing covered class I and class II loci at four-digit resolution. The study aimed to test whether signatures of past pathogen exposure could be identified by cataloging public T cell receptors. High-throughput TCR immunosequencing, statistical association of individual TCRs with disease status, and machine learning were combined to predict cytomegalovirus infection status. Among about 370 genotyped donors of the cohort, an average of around 240,000 unique TCR beta nucleotide sequences was sequenced per donor, of which about 19% were non-productive. Genome-wide SNP genotypes for about 55% of the roughly 670 donors were used in a later genetic analysis, which treated that subset as a discovery cohort. In addition to the first cohort of 666 subjects, a separate validation cohort of 120 different subjects was used. To decide whether each TCR beta V gene segment behaved as functional or pseudogenic, an earlier analysis of some 580 of the donors relied on high-throughput TCR beta sequencing. The genetic ancestry cluster associated with self-reported Caucasian donors included 81% of the 350 to 500 genotyped donors. To study patterns of TCR occurrence, a later analysis re-analyzed previously published TCR beta repertoires from 550 to 800 donors and added high-resolution HLA genotyping. The paper as a whole reports these results and caveats: According to a later analysis, TCR association rates differed among HLA loci, with DRB1 alleles showing the most associated TCRs and HLA-C alleles showing the fewest. Presence/absence analyses assumed roughly uniform sequencing depth across donors, an assumption that may not hold. While some public TCRs were present in many individuals, most TCR sequences turned up only very rarely across donors. Cytomegalovirus status was reported to be diagnosed by the classifier with high specificity and sensitivity in both the original and validation cohorts. At a false discovery rate of 0.05, a later analysis linked 16,000 or so TCR beta sequences to specific HLA alleles. According to the authors, the approach could potentially be generalized to other disease states and immunological phenotypes. The only immune exposure information available for the cohort was CMV serostatus. Because counts were too low, approximately 18 rarely observed V segments, including chromosome 9 orphons, were excluded from the earlier analysis of roughly 580 of the donors. The study listed 150 to 200 TCR beta chains as associated with cytomegalovirus. In this cohort, only TCR beta chains were sequenced, and detectable features were limited by the absence of alpha or paired-chain data. A further reported finding was that TCR beta sequences accurately predicted the HLA-A and HLA-B alleles for most subjects in the first cohort. Correlated functional status among segregating V segments might reflect linkage disequilibrium, but an unknown experimental factor could not be ruled out. When HLA alleles, especially DR and DQ, strongly co-occurred, attributing TCR associations to individual alleles was difficult. An association between a missense DCLRE1C variant and V-gene and J-gene trimming of TCR beta chains was found in a later genetic analysis and replicated in an independent cohort. In an earlier analysis of approximately 590 of the donors, most TCR beta V segments appeared in productive rearrangements about 87% or about 30% of the time, broadly matching IMGT annotations. According to a later analysis, most CMV-associated TCR beta chains appeared to be HLA-restricted, and the HLA associations seemed to be driven largely by CMV exposure. Some IMGT-functional V segments, including TRBV6-2 and TRBV6-3, could not be distinguished by the 87-base-pair reads and were therefore excluded. A later analysis found that HLA-associated TCR beta chains were more clonally expanded and had lower generation probabilities than equally common non-associated chains. A cluster of highly shared sequence variants was judged likely to represent a technical artifact of the sequencing pipeline. A few of the identified cytomegalovirus-associated TCR beta chains were confirmed in vitro to be specific for cytomegalovirus antigens. In a later analysis, several top co-occurrence clusters were reported to appear linked to parvovirus B19, influenza, CMV and Epstein-Barr virus. Because HLA typing was missing for some donors at each locus, association tests included only the typed subset. A later genetic analysis reported fewer N-insertions in productive TCRs among donors in an Asian-associated ancestry cluster than the roughly 700-donor mean.

The library was generated by the immunoSEQ multiplex PCR assay. A mixture of 60 forward primers for TCR Vbeta segments and 13 reverse primers for TCR Jbeta segments was used in the multiplex PCR. The CDR3 region of rearranged TCR beta genes was amplified from genomic DNA with a multiplex PCR assay. On the Illumina HiSeq System, the amplified TCR beta libraries were sequenced as 87-base-pair reads. As for how the authors treated the data: A later analysis counted about 82 million unique TCR beta chains across the 550 to 700 repertoires, and roughly 10 million of these chains were shared by at least two donors. A nearest-neighbor algorithm error-corrected the raw reads and collapsed the reads into unique sequences, merging closely related sequences to remove PCR and sequencing errors. To assign V, D and J gene segments, CDR3 sequences were aligned to IMGT reference sequences. Each retained sequence needed at least a six-nucleotide match to both a V gene segment and a J gene segment. Rearrangements were called productive when the CDR3 lacked stop codons and stayed in frame with V and J; all others were non-productive. CDR3 was defined according to IMGT convention as the region running from the second conserved V-encoded cysteine to the conserved J-encoded phenylalanine. In an earlier analysis of 500 to 650 of the donors, sequences lacking an unambiguous match to a single V gene segment were excluded. An earlier analysis of approximately 590 of the donors called V segments functional above 56.7% productive rearrangements and segregating when the between-donor standard deviation exceeded 5%. A statistical classification framework was developed to diagnose cytomegalovirus status using the catalog of TCR beta chain sequences. V and J gene assignment, in a later analysis, came from comparing TCR nucleotide sequences with IMGT/GENE-DB human TR gene sequences. The TCRdist pipeline was used in a later analysis to assign CDR3 sequences and most-parsimonious VDJ recombination scenarios. In a later analysis, every TCR beta chain was defined by the combination of its CDR3 amino acid sequence and its V-gene family, and reads without a unique V-gene family were dropped. To address suspected cross-contamination and a sequencing artifact, a later analysis removed around 600 highly shared, low-generation-probability nucleotide sequences. A later analysis calculated a clonal expansion index for each public chain from normalized within-repertoire ranks of inferred template counts. In a later analysis, generation probabilities were computed with a VDJ recombination model fitted to out-of-frame rearrangements, and the resulting probabilities were checked against IGoR. A later analysis scored TCR-TCR, TCR-HLA and TCR-CMV co-occurrence with hypergeometric tests, applying a repertoire-size bias correction to TCR pairs. To estimate false discovery rates, a later analysis permuted the HLA or CMV assignments 20 times. In a later analysis, co-occurring TCRs were grouped using DBSCAN, and TCRdist sequence similarity was added for clustering within HLA-allele-positive subsets. Repertoires with fewer than 30,000 or more than 120,000 public chains were left out of co-occurrence clustering, as were about 5 repertoires with anomalous nucleotide sharing. The clones in this table, taken by TCRdb from immuneACCESS, are in-frame only. Not every clone is retained; where verified, under half of the shortfall comes from an unresolved V gene, and the cause of the rest is unknown. V, J and clone size are taken as reported in that table, and D and trimming were inferred from the DNA itself. The sample table records 280,000 or so clones; roughly 90% of these occur just once. Of the sample, about 2% is held by the ten largest clones.

Measured from the cysteine to the phenylalanine, the CDR3 is 14 residues long. The read is trimmed to its CDR3 DNA, 42 bases read in frame from base 1. The germline V gene gives CDR1 as SNHLY and CDR2 as FYNNEI. Trimming takes 8 bases off V and 5 bases off J; junction bases not matched to a gene: 10. Sequenced material: PBMCs. The TCR originated in a woman aged 18-29 years in good health and CMV-seronegative. The chain is encoded by TRBV2 joined to TRBJ2-3, with TRBD1 matching 7 junction bases. The CDR3 loop reads CASGGEGARDTQYF. The nucleotide sequence is given as TGTGCCAGCGGGGGCGAGGGGGCAAGAGATACGCAGTATTTT. Supplemented by the reference TRBV2 and TRBJ2-3 proteins around the CDR3, the complete variable domain is EPEVTQTPSHQVTQMGQEVILRCVPISNHLYFYWYRQILGQKVEFLVSFYNNEISEKSEIFDDQFSVERPDGSNFTLKIRSTKLEDSAMYFCASGGEGARDTQYFGPGTRLTVL.